A single sample is the source of the 9 T cell receptor beta chains below, sequenced in a study of blood T cell repertoires in COVID-19. The protocol was immunoSEQ multiplex PCR, while the TCRdb copy is restricted to in-frame clones and leaves out a portion. The profile shows some 280,000 clones, roughly 89% of them singletons. Material: peripheral blood. The receptors were gathered from a woman aged 25 to 39 with active or convalescent COVID-19.

V gene TRBV6-4 combines with J gene TRBJ1-2; D is possibly TRBD1 (5 bases). Trimming cost V 0 bases and J 4 bases, with 12 bases left between them. The germline gives CDR1 MRHNA, CDR2 SNTAGT. The CDR3 runs 15 residues. The CDR3 protein is CASSDSPGLTYGYTF. In nucleotides, the CDR3 is TGTGCCAGCAGTGACTCCCCAGGGCTTACCTATGGCTACACCTTC.

The chain carries TRBV5-1 and TRBJ1-1; D is unresolved. Per germline, CDR1 SGHRS and CDR2 YFSETQ. V lost 5 bases, J lost 1 base, and 9 bases lay in between. CDR3 size: 13 residues. The CDR3 nucleotides are TGCGCCAGCAGGACTGAGGAGAACACTGAAGCTTTCTTT. This codes for CASRTEENTEAFF.

The V and J genes are TRBV23-1 and TRBJ2-5; TRBD1 is a possible D gene (6 bases). TRBV23-1 is an ORF, and what it does is uncertain. With 6 bases removed from V and 5 bases from J, the gap between germline ends came to 13 bases. The CDR3 extends over 13 amino acids. The CDR3 loop is CASRLQGQETQYF. CDR3 nucleotides: TGCGCCAGCAGACTACAGGGTCAGGAGACCCAGTACTTC.

The V and J genes are TRBV11-3 and TRBJ2-5, with D hard to call. This CDR3 region has 13 residues. Germline CDR1 SGHNT, CDR2 YENEEA. Trimming shortened V by 6 bases and J by 6 bases, and 14 bases separated the two germline ends. The CDR3 region has the DNA TGTGCCAGCAGTTACTCACTTCATAAGACCCAGTACTTC. Translation: CASSYSLHKTQYF.

The chain combines TRBV2 with TRBJ2-2; D is perhaps TRBD2 (6 bases). Trimming left V 8 bases short and J 7 bases short, with 17 bases between. The CDR3 is made up of 14 amino acids. The germline CDR1 and CDR2 sequences are SNHLY and FYNNEI. CDR3: CASAPGLLGGELFF. The CDR3 region has the DNA TGTGCCAGCGCCCCGGGACTTCTCGGCGGGGAGCTGTTTTTT.

V gene TRBV5-1 combines with J gene TRBJ2-3; 10 positions agree with TRBD1. In germline, CDR1 is SGHRS, CDR2 YFSETQ. Unmatched junction bases numbered 6, after V lost 4 bases and J lost 4 bases. There are 15 residues in the CDR3. The CDR3 coding sequence is TGCGCCAGCAGCCCGACAGGGGGCACCGCAGATACGCAGTATTTT. Its protein is CASSPTGGTADTQYF. Variable domain in full (rest from reference TRBV5-1 and TRBJ2-3): KAGVTQTPRYLIKTRGQQVTLSCSPISGHRSVSWYQQTPGQGLQFLFEYFSETQRNKGNFPGRFSGRQFSNSRSEMNVSTLELGDSALYLCASSPTGGTADTQYFGPGTRLTVL.

CDR3 sequence reads: CACAGTGLNEQFF. CDR3 in DNA: TGTGCGTGCGCAGGGACAGGGTTGAATGAGCAGTTCTTC. V gene TRBV2 combines with J gene TRBJ2-1; 9 bases fit TRBD1. Looked up from germline, CDR1 is SNHLY and CDR2 is FYNNEI. This CDR3 spans 13 amino acids. Based on the CDR3 plus reference TRBV2 and TRBJ2-1, the full variable domain is EPEVTQTPSHQVTQMGQEVILRCVPISNHLYFYWYRQILGQKVEFLVSFYNNEISEKSEIFDDQFSVERPDGSNFTLKIRSTKLEDSAMYFCACAGTGLNEQFFGPGTRLTVL.

The J gene is TRBJ1-1, the V gene TRBV28, with a tentative D call TRBD1 (5 bases). V was clipped by 2 bases and J by 11 bases, with 24 bases between them. This CDR3 comprises 16 residues. In germline, CDR1 is MDHEN, CDR2 SYDVKM. The CDR3 nucleotides are TGTGCCAGCAGTTTACCCTCGGGAGGGACCAAAATGTACGCTTTCTTT. Its translation is CASSLPSGGTKMYAFF.

The gene calls are TRBV5-4 and TRBJ1-1; 7 bases match TRBD1. The CDR3 covers 13 residues. The V and J ends lost 1 base and 7 bases, in that order; junction bases with no gene match: 4. CDR1 is SGHNT, CDR2 YYREEE, per germline (reference sequence). CDR3 nucleotide sequence: TGTGCCAGCAGCTTGCGGGCAGGGGGTGAAGCTTTCTTT. Its translation is CASSLRAGGEAFF.